The clone carrying this T cell receptor beta chain was counted a few times. The sample is drawn from a study of CD8+CD57+ T cells in acquired aplastic anemia. Germline CDR1 and CDR2: SQVTM and ANQGSEA. With 6 bases removed from V and 0 bases from J, the gap between germline ends came to 9 bases. This CDR3 has 13 amino acids. Genomic DNA, serving as template, underwent TCR beta VDJ and CDR3 profiling. TCRdb recomputed calls from the reads with MiXCR, one row per CDR3 protein. The sample shows roughly 130,000 distinct CDR3 sequences, around 50% of them seen only once. The chain has TRBV29-1 and TRBJ1-5, with D maybe TRBD1 (5 bases). This receptor was identified in a human donor in good health, serving as a control. The specimen sequenced was sorted CD4+, CD8+, or CD8+CD57+ T cells (not recorded which) from PBMCs. This CDR3 reads CSVSDSSNQPQHF. CDR3 bases: TGCAGCGTGTCCGACAGTAGCAATCAGCCCCAGCATTTT.